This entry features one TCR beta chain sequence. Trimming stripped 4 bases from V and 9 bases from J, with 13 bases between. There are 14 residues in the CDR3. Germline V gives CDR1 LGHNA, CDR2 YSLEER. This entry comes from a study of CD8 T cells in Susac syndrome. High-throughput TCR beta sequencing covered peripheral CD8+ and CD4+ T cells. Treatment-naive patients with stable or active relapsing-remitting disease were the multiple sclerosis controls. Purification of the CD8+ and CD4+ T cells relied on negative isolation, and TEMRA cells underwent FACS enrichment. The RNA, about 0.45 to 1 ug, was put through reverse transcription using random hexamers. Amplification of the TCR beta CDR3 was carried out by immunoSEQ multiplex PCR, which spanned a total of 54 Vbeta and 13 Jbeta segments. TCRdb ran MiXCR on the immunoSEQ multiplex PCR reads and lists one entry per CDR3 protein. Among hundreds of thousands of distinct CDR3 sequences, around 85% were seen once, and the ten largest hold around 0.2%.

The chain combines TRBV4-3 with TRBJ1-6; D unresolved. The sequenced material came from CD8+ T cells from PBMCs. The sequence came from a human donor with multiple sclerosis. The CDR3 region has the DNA TGCGCCAGCAGCCGGGAGGGCTCGTTTTCACCCCTCCACTTT. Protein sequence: CASSREGSFSPLHF.